These 17 T cell receptor beta chains came from one sample sequenced in a study of cytomegalovirus exposure and HLA in healthy donors (TCRdb year 2017). Libraries came from the immunoSEQ multiplex PCR assay. For the multiplex PCR, a mixture combining 60 forward primers for TCR Vbeta segments and 13 reverse primers for TCR Jbeta segments was used. Imported from immuneACCESS, the table was reduced by TCRdb to in-frame sequences with V and J called. These copies leave out some clones; in studies compared against another copy, an unresolved V gene accounts for under half, and the cause of the remainder is not known. This sample is represented by roughly 180,000 clones; 80% to 85% of them were singletons. The ten largest clones take up around 0.96% of the sample. Sequenced input: PBMCs. These receptors all stem from a young man in good health and CMV-seronegative.

V gene TRBV30 combines with J gene TRBJ2-1, with D perhaps TRBD1 (8 bases). V lost 0 bases and J 6 bases, leaving 15 bases between the germline ends. Germline V gene sequence: CDR1 GTSNPN, CDR2 SVGIG (reference sequence). The length of the CDR3 is 15 residues. The CDR3 sequence is CAWSVQTGGGNEQFF. The CDR3 DNA follows: TGTGCCTGGAGTGTACAAACAGGGGGGGGCAATGAGCAGTTCTTC.

The table lists this clone with a count of one. The chain links TRBV6-5 to TRBJ1-3, with 8 bases that match TRBD1. The CDR3 loop spans 15 amino acids. The germline V gene encodes CDR1 MNHEY and CDR2 SVGAGI. Germline trimming cut 5 bases from V and 0 bases from J; bases unmatched to any gene: 3. The CDR3 DNA reads TGTGCCAGCAGTGGGACAGGCCTCTCTGGAAACACCATATATTTT. It specifies CASSGTGLSGNTIYF.

V and J are TRBV9 and TRBJ2-1, with a possible D match to TRBD2 (6 bases). Deletions cut 3 bases from V and 4 bases from J, with 17 bases between. The CDR3 is made up of 16 amino acids. The germline V gene has CDR1 SGDLS and CDR2 YYNGEE. For the CDR3, the DNA is TGTGCCAGCAGCGCCCCGTCGGCGGGATTTTACAATGAGCAGTTCTTC. Translated: CASSAPSAGFYNEQFF.

This clone was recorded only once. The chain combines TRBV5-6 with TRBJ1-5; 10 bases agree with TRBD1. The CDR3 spans 17 residues. The germline CDR1 and CDR2 sequences are SGHDT and YYEEEE. V was clipped by 2 bases and J by 0 bases; unmatched bases: 5. The CDR3 DNA follows: TGTGCCAGCAGCTTAGCGGGACAGGGGTATAGCAATCAGCCCCAGCATTTT. As protein: CASSLAGQGYSNQPQHF. Full variable domain (outside the CDR3, taken from reference TRBV5-6 and TRBJ1-5): DAGVTQSPTHLIKTRGQQVTLRCSPKSGHDTVSWYQQALGQGPQFIFQYYEEEERQRGNFPDRFSGHQFPNYSSELNVNALLLGDSALYLCASSLAGQGYSNQPQHFGDGTRLSIL.

V usage is TRBV19 and J usage is TRBJ2-1, with TRBD1 matching 9 bases. CDR3 length: 16 residues. The germline V gene has CDR1 LNHDA and CDR2 SQIVND (reference sequence). Trimming at V came to 3 bases and at J to 3 bases, leaving 6 bases not matched to a gene. In nucleotides, the CDR3 is TGTGCCAGTAGTATTCCCGCGGGACAGGGCTACAATGAGCAGTTCTTC. Its translation is CASSIPAGQGYNEQFF.

This chain connects TRBV11-2 to TRBJ2-6; TRBD1 aligns across 8 bases. Germline CDR1 is SGHAT and CDR2 is FQNNGV. J lost 3 bases, V lost 7 bases, and 14 bases had no gene match. The CDR3 is made up of 18 amino acids. The CDR3 spells CASTLGVQGVVGANVLTF. DNA for the CDR3: TGTGCCAGCACCCTAGGGGTACAGGGGGTGGTTGGGGCCAACGTCCTGACTTTC.

V usage is TRBV11-2 and J usage is TRBJ1-4, with a weak D call TRBD1 (6 bases). V was clipped by 0 bases and J by 7 bases, with 12 bases between them. Germline assignment: CDR1 SGHAT and CDR2 FQNNGV. The CDR3 contains 15 residues. For the CDR3, the DNA is TGTGCCAGCAGCTTAGAGGGGAAAGGGGGTGAAAAACTGTTTTTT. Encoded protein: CASSLEGKGGEKLFF.

This rearrangement joins TRBV5-6 to TRBJ1-1; D unclear. The CDR3 loop spans 17 amino acids. Trimming took 0 bases from V and 2 from J, leaving 17 bases between them. Per the germline V gene, CDR1 is SGHDT and CDR2 is YYEEEE. Here the CDR3 DNA reads TGTGCCAGCAGCTTGGACGGAAATTATCGGGGAAACACTGAAGCTTTCTTT. Translated: CASSLDGNYRGNTEAFF. Full variable domain (missing parts from reference TRBV5-6 and TRBJ1-1): DAGVTQSPTHLIKTRGQQVTLRCSPKSGHDTVSWYQQALGQGPQFIFQYYEEEERQRGNFPDRFSGHQFPNYSSELNVNALLLGDSALYLCASSLDGNYRGNTEAFFGQGTRLTVV.

V and J are TRBV19 and TRBJ1-5; D may be TRBD1 (6 bases). Trimming left V 4 bases short and J 1 base short, with 14 bases between. Germline assignment: CDR1 LNHDA and CDR2 SQIVND (reference sequence). The CDR3 has 16 amino acids. The CDR3 nucleotides read TGTGCCAGTAGTAAGTCGGGGGGCGTAAGCAATCAGCCCCAGCATTTT. It encodes CASSKSGGVSNQPQHF.

The chain employs TRBV5-1 and TRBJ2-5; D not resolved. The V end lost 4 bases, the J end lost 2 bases, and 15 bases lay between the germline ends. The germline CDR1 and CDR2 sequences are SGHRS and YFSETQ. This CDR3 spans 15 amino acids. The CDR3 loop reads CASSLRRMAQETQYF. In DNA, the CDR3 is TGCGCCAGCAGCCTGCGGCGTATGGCTCAAGAGACCCAGTACTTC.

This chain uses TRBV6-5 with TRBJ1-2; the D is unclear. V lost 0 bases and J 7 bases, leaving 9 bases between the germline ends. Germline values: CDR1 MNHEY, CDR2 SVGAGI. The CDR3 covers 13 residues. DNA of the CDR3: TGTGCCAGCAGTTACTCGGGCAGCTCTGGCTACACCTTC. As protein: CASSYSGSSGYTF.

This clone has only a few counts. The chain joins TRBV5-6 to TRBJ1-2; the D gene is possibly TRBD1 (5 bases). This CDR3 region has 15 residues. Germline-derived CDR1 and CDR2 are SGHDT and YYEEEE. V was pared by 0 bases and J by 4 bases, with 13 bases between. CDR3 nucleotides: TGTGCCAGCAGCTTGGTGGGACTAGGTACCTATGGCTACACCTTC. It encodes CASSLVGLGTYGYTF.

The J gene is TRBJ1-4, the V gene TRBV28; 9 bases line up with TRBD1. CDR3 length equals 16 residues. CDR1 and CDR2 (germline): MDHEN, SYDVKM. Unmatched junction bases numbered 17, after V lost 8 bases and J lost 10 bases. Written as DNA, the CDR3 is TGTGCCAGCTCCCTACAGGGGGCGAGCTGGAAGATAAAACTGTTTTTT. It translates to CASSLQGASWKIKLFF.

The chain employs TRBV18 and TRBJ1-2, with D perhaps matching TRBD1 (6 bases). Trimming removed 2 bases at V and 3 bases at J, with 19 bases between. Germline assignment: CDR1 KGHSH and CDR2 LQKENI. This CDR3 has 17 amino acids. The CDR3 loop is CASSPGQYQRGDYGYTF. The CDR3 DNA follows: TGTGCCAGCTCACCAGGACAGTACCAAAGAGGAGACTATGGCTACACCTTC.

V is TRBV15 and J is TRBJ2-5; 8 bases align to TRBD1. The CDR3 totals 15 residues. V dropped 0 bases and J dropped 5; count of bases not matched to a gene: 5. CDR1 LNHNV and CDR2 YYDKDF come from the germline V gene (reference sequence). CDR3 sequence (DNA): TGTGCCACCAGCAGAGATAGGACAGGGACGGAGACCCAGTACTTC. Amino acid sequence: CATSRDRTGTETQYF.

About this clone: At one end the junction does not follow the germline gene, possibly because of a read error. The chain joins TRBV4-1 to TRBJ1-2; 9 bases line up with TRBD1. Germline assignment: CDR1 MGHRA and CDR2 YSYEKL. This CDR3 is 15 amino acids long. DNA of the CDR3: TGTGCCAGCAGGGACAGGGACAGTCTTTTGAGTGGCTACACCTTC. It yields the protein CASRDRDSLLSGYTF.

The chain carries TRBV7-9 and TRBJ1-2, with 9 bases identical to TRBD1. This CDR3 has 12 residues. Germline assignment: CDR1 SEHNR and CDR2 FQNEAQ (reference sequence). The V and J ends lost 8 bases and 2 bases, in that order; junction bases with no gene match: 0. In DNA form, the CDR3 reads TGTGCCAGCGGGACAGGGAACTATGGCTACACCTTC. This encodes CASGTGNYGYTF.